These 11 T cell receptor beta chains came from one sample sequenced in a study of early T cells in non-severe SARS-CoV-2 infection. One entry per CDR3 protein results from TCRdb running MiXCR on the 5' RACE reads. This sample has approximately 76,000 distinct CDR3 sequences; roughly an eighth occur once, and the top ten carry about 3%. The sequenced material came from whole blood. These receptors were taken from an adult who was a healthcare worker with PCR-confirmed SARS-CoV-2 infection or an uninfected control (not recorded which).

This clonotype was counted a few times. This sequence joins TRBV5-1 and TRBJ2-7; D not certain. The CDR3 consists of 13 residues. Per germline, CDR1 SGHRS and CDR2 YFSETQ. Trimming left V 1 base short and J 1 base short, with 6 bases between. CDR3 nucleotide sequence: TGCGCCAGCAGCTTGTCGGTTTCCTACGAGCAGTACTTC. Amino acids: CASSLSVSYEQYF. The entire variable domain, with the rest obtained from reference TRBV5-1 and TRBJ2-7, is as follows: KAGVTQTPRYLIKTRGQQVTLSCSPISGHRSVSWYQQTPGQGLQFLFEYFSETQRNKGNFPGRFSGRQFSNSRSEMNVSTLELGDSALYLCASSLSVSYEQYFGPGTRLTVT.

In its sample, this clonotype was seen many times. This sequence joins TRBV5-1 and TRBJ1-2, with D possibly TRBD1 on 6 matching bases. This CDR3 has 13 residues. V lost 4 bases and J 2 bases, leaving 9 bases between the germline ends. The germline CDR1 and CDR2 sequences are SGHRS and YFSETQ. CDR3 sequence reads: CASSRDINYGYTF. CDR3 coding DNA: TGCGCCAGCAGCAGGGACATAAACTATGGCTACACCTTC.

This clonotype was recorded a few times. In DNA, the CDR3 is TGCGCCAGCAGCGCCCCAGGGGGCCAAGAGACCCAGTACTTC. Translated, it gives CASSAPGGQETQYF. The chain uses TRBV5-1 and TRBJ2-5; 7 bases fit TRBD1. Trimming took 4 bases from V and 1 from J; bases not matched to a gene: 4. From germline, CDR1 is SGHRS and CDR2 YFSETQ. CDR3 length equals 14 residues.

This chain uses TRBV20-1 with TRBJ1-5, with D perhaps TRBD1 (6 bases). The V end was cut by 3 bases, the J end by 4 bases, with 13 bases between. CDR1 and CDR2 from the germline V gene are DFQATT and SNEGSKA (reference sequence). The CDR3 covers 14 residues. DNA for the CDR3: TGCAGTGCTAGCTCCGGGGGGCGGAATCAGCCCCAGCATTTT. This codes for CSASSGGRNQPQHF.

This clonotype showed up many times. V gene TRBV5-6 combines with J gene TRBJ1-2; 8 bases match TRBD1. J gave up 2 bases and V 7 bases, and 4 bases lay outside the gene matches. The CDR3 spans 13 residues. CDR1 and CDR2 from the germline V gene are SGHDT and YYEEEE. The CDR3 sequence: CASSRTGNYGYTF. The CDR3 DNA is TGTGCCAGCTCGAGGACAGGGAACTATGGCTACACCTTC. The full variable domain, its missing parts supplied by reference TRBV5-6 and TRBJ1-2, is DAGVTQSPTHLIKTRGQQVTLRCSPKSGHDTVSWYQQALGQGPQFIFQYYEEEERQRGNFPDRFSGHQFPNYSSELNVNALLLGDSALYLCASSRTGNYGYTFGSGTRLTVV.

In its sample, this clonotype was seen a few times. V and J are TRBV27 and TRBJ1-2, with TRBD1 identical over 11 bases. V shed 9 bases, J shed 6 bases, and the junction held 12 bases outside the gene matches. This CDR3 region has 15 residues. CDR1 and CDR2 from the germline V gene are MNHEY and SMNVEV (reference sequence). CDR3 DNA sequence: TGTGCCAGTGGGGACGTGGGACAGGGGGTAAATGGCTACACCTTC. This translates into CASGDVGQGVNGYTF.

This clonotype was recorded at least ten times. V usage is TRBV6-5 and J usage is TRBJ2-7, with 11 bases identical to TRBD2. CDR3 length equals 14 residues. The germline gives CDR1 MNHEY, CDR2 SVGAGI. With 0 bases clipped from V and 6 bases from J, the junction kept 1 base outside the gene matches. CDR3 sequence: CASSYSGTSGEQYF. The CDR3, as DNA: TGTGCCAGCAGTTACTCGGGGACTAGCGGCGAGCAGTACTTC.

This clonotype was seen many times. The missing conserved phenylalanine or tryptophan at the end of this CDR3 makes a read error likely. Because the CDR3's place on the DNA is in doubt, the DNA is left out and the CDR3 is given as listed by TCRdb. The J gene is TRBJ2-7, the V gene TRBV21-1; TRBD1 reflects the table's D call only, with no check against the DNA. TRBV21-1 is termed a pseudogene. The CDR3 totals 8 residues, both ends included. This chain's CDR3 is CASSKEGL.

The chain recombines TRBV15 with TRBJ2-7; D is possibly TRBD2 (7 bases). The CDR3 is 15 residues long. V dropped 4 bases and J dropped 3 bases, with 16 bases sitting between them. CDR1 LNHNV and CDR2 YYDKDF come from the germline V gene (reference sequence). The CDR3 region is CATSKGGAPSYEQYF. The DNA for the CDR3 is TGTGCCACCAGCAAGGGGGGGGCACCTAGCTACGAGCAGTACTTC.

The gene calls are TRBV11-2 and TRBJ2-1; TRBD1 is a possible D gene (5 bases). Trimming shortened V by 1 base and J by 7 bases, and 11 bases separated the two germline ends. CDR3 length: 14 residues. Germline CDR1 is SGHAT and CDR2 is FQNNGV. The CDR3: CASSLAGRVNEQFF. CDR3 nucleotides: TGTGCCAGCAGCTTAGCCGGCAGGGTTAATGAGCAGTTCTTC.

This clonotype was detected many times. This chain uses TRBV19 with TRBJ2-2; a possible D gene is TRBD1 (5 bases). The CDR3 spans 12 residues. The ends were cut back, 7 bases at V and 3 bases at J, with 6 bases in the middle. Germline CDR1 reads LNHDA; CDR2 reads SQIVND (reference sequence). The CDR3 DNA reads as TGTGCCAGTAAAGGGGACACCGGGGAGCTGTTTTTT. Protein sequence: CASKGDTGELFF. The full variable domain, with the rest looked up from reference TRBV19 and TRBJ2-2, is DGGITQSPKYLFRKEGQNVTLSCEQNLNHDAMYWYRQDPGQGLRLIYYSQIVNDFQKGDIAEGYSVSREKKESFPLTVTSAQKNPTAFYLCASKGDTGELFFGEGSRLTVL.